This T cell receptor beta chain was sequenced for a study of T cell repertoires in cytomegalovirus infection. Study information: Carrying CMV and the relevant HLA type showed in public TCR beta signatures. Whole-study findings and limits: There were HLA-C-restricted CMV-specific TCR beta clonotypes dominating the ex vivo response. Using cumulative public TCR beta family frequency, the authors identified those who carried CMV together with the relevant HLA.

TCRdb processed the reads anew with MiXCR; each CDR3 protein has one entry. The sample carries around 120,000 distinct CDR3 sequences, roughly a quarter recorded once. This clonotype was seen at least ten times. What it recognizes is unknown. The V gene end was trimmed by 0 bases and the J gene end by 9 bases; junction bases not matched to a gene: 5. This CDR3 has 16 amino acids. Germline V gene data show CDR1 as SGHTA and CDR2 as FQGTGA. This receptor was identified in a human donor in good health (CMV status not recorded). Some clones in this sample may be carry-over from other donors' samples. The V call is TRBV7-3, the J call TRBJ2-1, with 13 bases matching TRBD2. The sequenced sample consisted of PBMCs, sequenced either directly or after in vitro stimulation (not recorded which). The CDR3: CASSLTGLAGVSEQFF. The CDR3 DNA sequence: TGTGCCAGCAGCTTAACCGGACTAGCGGGAGTTAGTGAGCAGTTCTTC.